The present entry profiles one T cell receptor (beta chain) with its context. Profiled with immunoSEQ multiplex PCR; TCRdb holds only in-frame clones, not every one. The sample gives tens of thousands of clones, around 81% of which show up once; 4% to 6% is in the top ten. The trim removed 0 bases at V and 5 bases at J, leaving 6 bases unmatched. Germline V gene lookup returns CDR1 SGDLS and CDR2 YYNGEE. This CDR3 contains 17 residues. This sample is part of a study of blood T cell repertoires in COVID-19. The sequencing sample was made of peripheral blood. The clonotype was recovered from a man aged 80 or over with COVID-19, enrolled during active disease. The chain employs TRBV9 and TRBJ2-2, with 11 bases aligning to TRBD2. CDR3 in amino acids: CASSVGLAGGRTGELFF. CDR3 bases: TGTGCCAGCAGCGTAGGGCTAGCGGGGGGCCGAACCGGGGAGCTGTTTTTT.